The 30 T cell receptor beta chains presented below share a single source sample, sequenced in a study of blood T cells in healthy people across ages (dated by TCRdb to 2013 to 2016). The library was built by means of 5' RACE. The sequencing machine was an Illumina HiSeq 2500. The second PCR ran for roughly 7 to 12 cycles and used a J-beta primer mix along with a sample-barcoded 5' primer. TCRdb reprocessing: public reads trimmed at Q25 with fastp, clones called with MiXCR, in-frame beta chains kept. Merged by CDR3 protein, the rows form single entries marked with the most common genes and DNA. A total of approximately 810,000 distinct CDR3 sequences appear in this sample, around 28% of them only once. Of the sample, approximately 15% is held by the ten largest clones. The sample consisted of blood. Source of these receptors: a woman at least 80 years old in good health.

This clonotype was seen at least ten times. The chain uses TRBV29-1 and TRBJ1-2, with TRBD1 matching over 9 bases. Trimming cost V 7 bases and J 4 bases; bases outside gene matches: 13. From germline, CDR1 is SQVTM and CDR2 ANQGSEA. This CDR3 has 15 amino acids. The CDR3 sequence: CSAGTGTRLGYGYTF. In DNA, the CDR3 is TGCAGCGCCGGGACAGGGACCAGACTTGGCTATGGCTACACCTTC.

This clonotype was counted many times. The chain employs TRBV6-2 or TRBV6-3 and TRBJ2-1; D is possibly TRBD2 (7 bases). The CDR3 runs to 17 residues. Germline V lookup: CDR1 MNHEY, CDR2 SVGEGT. Between the trimmed V and J ends, which lost 3 bases and 3 bases, there was a span of 18 bases. CDR3 sequence: CASSYRGGLSFYNEQFF. CDR3 bases: TGTGCCAGCAGTTATAGGGGGGGCCTGAGCTTCTACAATGAGCAGTTCTTC.

J is TRBJ2-3 and V is TRBV2; 11 bases are a match to TRBD2. With 2 bases clipped from V and 7 bases from J, the junction kept 2 bases outside the gene matches. Germline CDR1 and CDR2: SNHLY and FYNNEI. This CDR3 region has 14 residues. CDR3 nucleotides: TGTGCCAGCAGTGAACGACTAGCGGGGCATACGCAGTATTTT. Protein sequence: CASSERLAGHTQYF.

The sample holds many counts of this clonotype. V usage is TRBV7-2 and J usage is TRBJ2-5; 9 positions match TRBD1. The CDR3 spans 13 residues. With V trimmed by 1 base and J by 12 bases, 6 bases remained unmatched. Germline V gene data show CDR1 as SGHTA and CDR2 as FQGNSA. CDR3 DNA: TGTGCCAGCAGCTTAGGGGACAGGGAACAGAAGTACTTC. Translation: CASSLGDREQKYF.

This sequence joins TRBV7-2 and TRBJ1-1, with 8 positions matching TRBD1. This CDR3 has 14 amino acids. CDR1 and CDR2 (germline): SGHTA, FQGNSA. V lost 5 bases, J lost 5 bases, and 7 bases stayed unmatched. The chain's CDR3 is CASSTGQGWTEAFF. The CDR3 DNA is TGTGCCAGCAGCACCGGACAGGGTTGGACTGAAGCTTTCTTT.

This clonotype was observed a handful of times. The V and J genes are TRBV7-2 and TRBJ1-6; D call uncertain. The length of the CDR3 is 12 residues. Trimming left V 1 base short and J 11 bases short, with 6 bases between. In germline, CDR1 is SGHTA, CDR2 FQGNSA. The CDR3 sequence is CASSLDQAPLHF. CDR3 bases: TGTGCCAGCAGCTTAGATCAGGCACCCCTCCACTTT.

This clonotype was observed many times. J is TRBJ2-5 and V is TRBV5-1; D might be TRBD1 (5 bases). Germline CDR1 SGHRS, CDR2 YFSETQ. Trimming shortened V by 4 bases and J by 1 base, and 17 bases separated the two germline ends. CDR3 length: 16 amino acids. The CDR3 here is CASSPSTGTFQETQYF. CDR3 sequence (DNA): TGCGCCAGCAGCCCGAGTACAGGAACTTTCCAAGAGACCCAGTACTTC.

With regard to this clonotype: Being one base from a much bigger clone, this may be a read error. This chain connects TRBV7-8 to TRBJ2-5; perhaps D is TRBD1 or TRBD2 (6 bases each). The DNA matches TRBJ2-1 better at its end, which makes the J call doubtful. Germline V gene lookup returns CDR1 SGHVS and CDR2 FQNEAQ. The CDR3 runs 15 residues. The chain's CDR3 is CASSLERGRQETQFF. In DNA form, the CDR3 reads TGTGCCAGCAGCTTAGAGAGGGGGAGGCAAGAGACCCAGTTCTTC.

This clonotype was seen only a few times. The J gene is TRBJ1-4, the V gene TRBV4-3, with D perhaps TRBD1 (6 bases). V lost 0 bases and J lost 1, with 12 bases in between. Looked up from germline, CDR1 is LGHNA and CDR2 is YSLEER. This CDR3 comprises 17 residues. Here the CDR3 reads CASSQDRWDITNEKLFF. CDR3 bases: TGCGCCAGCAGCCAAGATCGGTGGGACATAACTAATGAAAAACTGTTTTTT.

This clonotype was seen repeatedly, ten times or more. The gene calls are TRBV6-6 and TRBJ1-2, with no clear D. The CDR3 runs to 13 residues. The V end was cut by 7 bases, the J end by 5 bases, with 14 bases between. Germline CDR1 reads MNHNY; CDR2 reads SVGAGI (reference sequence). CDR3 DNA sequence: TGTGCCAGCACCCAAGACGGAAGGTATGGCTACACCTTC. Residues: CASTQDGRYGYTF.

The chain carries TRBV20-1 and TRBJ2-2, with unresolved D. Deletions cut 1 base from V and 2 bases from J, with 8 bases between. CDR3 length equals 14 residues. Germline-derived CDR1 and CDR2 are DFQATT and SNEGSKA (reference sequence). This CDR3 is CSARAARNTGELFF. CDR3 bases: TGCAGTGCTAGAGCTGCCCGAAACACCGGGGAGCTGTTTTTT.

This clonotype was seen a few times. This chain uses TRBV3-1 with TRBJ1-2, with D possibly matching TRBD1 (6 bases). CDR3 length equals 15 residues. Deletions cut 5 bases from V and 2 bases from J, with 15 bases between. CDR1 is LGHDT, CDR2 YNNKEL, per germline (reference sequence). CDR3 sequence (DNA): TGTGCCAGCAGCGGCGGCAGGGGAGGAAACTATGGCTACACCTTC. Amino acid sequence: CASSGGRGGNYGYTF.

The chain couples TRBV5-1 to TRBJ2-5; TRBD1 matches at 9 bases. The CDR3 runs to 15 residues. The germline gives CDR1 SGHRS, CDR2 YFSETQ. V trimming: 4 bases; J trimming: 5 bases; junction bases outside the gene matches: 9. The CDR3 DNA reads TGCGCCAGCAGCACGCAGGGACAGGGAGGGGAGACCCAGTACTTC. It encodes CASSTQGQGGETQYF.

This clonotype came up a few times. A much more abundant neighbour one base away suggests this may be a read error. V gene TRBV5-1 combines with J gene TRBJ2-5; D remains ambiguous. Near its end, the DNA agrees better with TRBJ2-7, so the J call may be wrong. The germline V gene has CDR1 SGHRS and CDR2 YFSETQ. This CDR3 spans 14 amino acids. CDR3 in amino acids: CASSLAIGKREQYF. In DNA, the CDR3 is TGCGCCAGCAGCTTGGCCATAGGGAAACGCGAGCAGTACTTC.

This rearrangement joins TRBV30 to TRBJ1-6; 9 bases are shared with TRBD1. The CDR3 runs 12 residues. Trimming cost V 5 bases and J 7 bases; bases outside gene matches: 0. The germline gives CDR1 GTSNPN, CDR2 SVGIG (reference sequence). CDR3 sequence (DNA): TGTGCCTGGGGACAGGGGAATTCACCCCTCCACTTT. Protein sequence: CAWGQGNSPLHF.

Worth noting for this clonotype: A clone one base away is much larger, so this may be a read error. V usage is TRBV4-2 and J usage is TRBJ2-4; TRBD2 is a possible D gene (7 bases). The V end lost 0 bases, the J end lost 3 bases, and 12 bases lay between the germline ends. CDR1 and CDR2 from the germline V gene are LGHNA and YNFKEQ. The CDR3 runs 16 residues. This CDR3 reads CASSQDWGGRKNIQYF. In DNA, the CDR3 is TGTGCCAGCAGCCAAGATTGGGGGGGGCGCAAAAACATTCAGTACTTC.

The J gene is TRBJ1-4, the V gene TRBV14; the D gene is possibly TRBD1 (5 bases). Trimming shortened V by 0 bases and J by 11 bases, and 13 bases separated the two germline ends. This CDR3 contains 14 residues. Germline V CDR1 and CDR2: SGHDN, FVKESK. The chain's CDR3 is CASSQDPRQYKLFF. As DNA, the CDR3 is TGTGCCAGCAGCCAAGATCCGCGACAGTACAAACTGTTTTTT.

The chain is built from TRBV18 and TRBJ1-2, with 8 positions matching TRBD1. V lost 2 bases to trimming and J lost 4 bases; unmatched junction nucleotides: 9. Germline CDR1 and CDR2: KGHSH and LQKENI. This CDR3 spans 16 amino acids. The CDR3 sequence is CASSPGQGVISYGYTF. The CDR3 DNA is TGTGCCAGCTCACCAGGACAGGGAGTAATATCCTATGGCTACACCTTC.

This clonotype was recorded many times. The rearrangement uses TRBV12-3 or TRBV12-4 and TRBJ2-7; D perhaps matches TRBD1 (6 bases). This CDR3 has 12 amino acids. V was trimmed by 8 bases and J by 4 bases, leaving 12 bases between them. The chain's CDR3 is CASAGVEYEQYF. CDR3 coding DNA: TGTGCCAGCGCAGGGGTGGAATACGAGCAGTACTTC.

On this clonotype itself: One end of the junction varies from germline; a read error may be responsible. The chain uses TRBV12-3 or TRBV12-4 and TRBJ2-3, with TRBD2 matching 12 bases. The CDR3 is 15 amino acids. Here the CDR3 DNA reads TGTGCCAGCAGTACTAGCGGGGGGAGGACAGATGCGCAGTATTTT. This sequence encodes CASSTSGGRTDAQYF.

Regarding this clonotype: A much larger clonotype is one base distant, so this may be a read error. The chain couples TRBV27 to TRBJ1-2, with TRBD1 as a possible D gene (5 bases). Germline lookup yields CDR1 MNHEY and CDR2 SMNVEV (reference sequence). This CDR3 comprises 14 residues. V was pared by 5 bases and J by 0 bases, with 10 bases between. CDR3: CASSGAATNYGYTF. In nucleotides, the CDR3 is TGTGCCAGCAGTGGGGCGGCTACTAACTATGGCTACACCTTC.

The rearrangement links TRBV7-2 to TRBJ2-4; 9 bases align to TRBD2. Near its end, the DNA agrees better with TRBJ2-7, so the J call may be wrong. The CDR3 extends over 17 amino acids. From germline, CDR1 is SGHTA and CDR2 FQGNSA. CDR3 loop: CASSLVPGGRASYEQYF. The DNA for the CDR3 is TGTGCCAGCAGCTTAGTCCCGGGCGGGAGGGCCTCGTACGAGCAGTACTTC.

This clonotype was detected ten times or more. The chain is built from TRBV7-2 and TRBJ2-7; 9 bases are a match to TRBD2. The CDR3 sequence is 15 residues long. Germline CDR1 reads SGHTA; CDR2 reads FQGNSA. The junction had 6 bases not matched to a gene; V was cut back by 4 bases and J by 2 bases. Here the CDR3 DNA reads TGTGCCAGCAGCTCGGGACTAGCTACTACCTACGAGCAGTACTTC. This codes for CASSSGLATTYEQYF.

In this sample, this clonotype turned up many times. This sequence joins TRBV14 and TRBJ1-2, with TRBD1 matching over 8 bases. Germline CDR1 is SGHDN and CDR2 is FVKESK. This CDR3 region has 14 residues. J gave up 5 bases and V 3 bases, and 5 bases lay outside the gene matches. The CDR3 region is CASSQAGGAYGYTF. The CDR3 DNA reads as TGTGCCAGCAGCCAGGCAGGGGGCGCATATGGCTACACCTTC.

This clonotype was detected ten times or more. The CDR3 sequence is CASRPGTGSQPQHF. The DNA of the CDR3 is TGTGCCAGCAGGCCTGGGACAGGGTCTCAGCCCCAGCATTTT. This sequence joins TRBV27 and TRBJ1-5; 9 nucleotides align to TRBD1. V trimming: 6 bases; J trimming: 6 bases; junction bases outside the gene matches: 6. The CDR3 has 14 amino acids. Germline V lookup: CDR1 MNHEY, CDR2 SMNVEV (reference sequence).

The chain has TRBV6-5 and TRBJ2-1; possible D gene TRBD2, 5 bases. The CDR3 loop spans 14 amino acids. V lost 6 bases and J 13 bases, leaving 22 bases between the germline ends. Germline loops: CDR1 MNHEY, CDR2 SVGAGI. CDR3 nucleotide sequence: TGTGCCAGCAGCTTAAGGCACGGGGAAGAGACCCAGTTCTTC. Its protein is CASSLRHGEETQFF.

For this clonotype: One junction end does not reproduce the germline sequence, and a read error may be involved. The rearrangement joins TRBV7-9 to TRBJ2-3, with 7 bases that match TRBD2. This CDR3 is 15 amino acids long. CDR1 and CDR2 (germline): SEHNR, FQNEAQ (reference sequence). CDR3 region: CASSLGGKSTHTQYF. The CDR3 bases are TGTGCCAGCAGCTTGGGGGGGAAGAGCACACATACGCAGTATTTT.

On this clonotype itself: The germline gene is not matched at one end of the junction; a read error may be the cause. This chain joins TRBV7-2 and TRBJ2-1; D is unclear. This CDR3 is 16 amino acids long. Germline values: CDR1 SGHTA, CDR2 FQGNSA. Here the CDR3 reads CASSLSPRSSYNEQFF. CDR3 coding DNA: TGTGCCAGCAGCCTGTCCCCTCGGAGCTCCTATAATGAGCAGTTCTTC.

Only one count was recorded for this clonotype. The rearrangement links TRBV28 to TRBJ2-5; TRBD1 aligns across 7 bases. The last part of the DNA fits TRBJ2-7 better; the J call may be wrong. CDR1 and CDR2 (germline): MDHEN, SYDVKM. The CDR3 has 16 residues. CDR3 residues: CASSQFPWTGGGEQYF. Written as DNA, the CDR3 is TGTGCCAGCAGCCAATTCCCGTGGACAGGTGGTGGCGAGCAGTACTTC.

Concerning this clonotype itself: A clone one base away is much larger, so this may be a read error. V usage is TRBV6-2 or TRBV6-3 and J usage is TRBJ1-2, with D possibly TRBD1 on 6 matching bases. Germline V gene sequence: CDR1 MNHEY, CDR2 SVGEGT. The CDR3 totals 11 residues. The CDR3 protein is CASSTGFGHTF. CDR3 DNA: TGTGCCAGCAGTACAGGGTTTGGCCACACCTTC.